One sample yielded the 23 T cell receptor beta chains listed below, sequenced in a study of cytomegalovirus exposure and HLA in healthy donors. The study ran its PCR with 60 Vbeta and 13 Jbeta primers. Only in-frame clones appear in the TCRdb table, and some are missing; sequencing was by immunoSEQ multiplex PCR. This table lists around 150,000 clones. The source material was PBMCs. The receptors were sampled from a woman aged 60 to 75 in good health and CMV-seronegative.

The J gene is TRBJ2-2, the V gene TRBV7-8, with TRBD2 matching over 11 bases. The CDR3 totals 18 residues. V dropped 3 bases and J dropped 4; count of bases not matched to a gene: 10. CDR1 is SGHVS and CDR2 is FQNEAQ in the germline V gene. CDR3 nucleotide sequence: TGTGCCAGCAGCTTTCGGGGACTAGCGGAGTCTAGCACCGGGGAGCTGTTTTTT. It encodes CASSFRGLAESSTGELFF.

The rearrangement links TRBV7-8 to TRBJ1-4; 8 bases align to TRBD1. Germline trimming cut 5 bases from V and 10 bases from J; bases unmatched to any gene: 6. Germline values: CDR1 SGHVS, CDR2 FQNEAQ. There are 13 residues in the CDR3. The CDR3, as DNA: TGTGCCAGCAGCGGAAGGACAGGGCCAAAACTGTTTTTT. The encoded protein is CASSGRTGPKLFF.

The rearrangement links TRBV5-6 to TRBJ1-3; a weak D match, TRBD1 (5 bases). The V gene's germline CDR1 is SGHDT and CDR2 YYEEEE. This CDR3 is built from 14 residues. V was shortened by 2 bases and J by 4 bases, with 10 bases between the two germline ends. CDR3 in amino acids: CASSFRAGGNTIYF. The CDR3 DNA is TGTGCCAGCAGCTTCAGGGCAGGAGGAAACACCATATATTTT.

CDR3 in amino acids: CATSETRGWNQPQHF. The CDR3 DNA is TGTGCCACCAGCGAGACCAGGGGTTGGAATCAGCCCCAGCATTTT. The chain uses TRBV15 and TRBJ1-5, with D maybe TRBD1 (6 bases). Trimming left V 5 bases short and J 4 bases short, with 15 bases between. Germline V gives CDR1 LNHNV, CDR2 YYDKDF (reference sequence). This CDR3 comprises 15 residues.

This chain connects TRBV7-3 to TRBJ2-3; 10 positions match TRBD1. The V gene end was trimmed by 4 bases and the J gene end by 1 base; junction bases not matched to a gene: 8. CDR3 length equals 17 residues. Germline assignment: CDR1 SGHTA and CDR2 FQGTGA. In DNA form, the CDR3 reads TGTGCCAGCAGCTCCTCCGGGACAGGGGTGCGCACAGATACGCAGTATTTT. Amino acids: CASSSSGTGVRTDTQYF.

This chain joins TRBV6-5 and TRBJ2-5; possibly TRBD2 for D (5 bases). Trimming took 0 bases from V and 9 from J, leaving 5 bases between them. The CDR3 consists of 11 residues. Germline V gene sequence: CDR1 MNHEY, CDR2 SVGAGI. The CDR3 bases are TGTGCCAGCAGTTACTCCGGGGCCCAGTACTTC. It codes for CASSYSGAQYF.

The CDR3 DNA sequence: TGTGCCAGCAGCCTTAGCGGGGGCCCCGTCGATGAGCAGTTCTTC. Translating it yields CASSLSGGPVDEQFF. V is TRBV7-6 and J is TRBJ2-1; the match to TRBD2 covers 9 bases. This CDR3 has 15 residues. The junction had 10 bases not matched to a gene; V was cut back by 5 bases and J by 8 bases. Germline loops: CDR1 SGHVS, CDR2 FNYEAQ.

The chain uses TRBV7-3 and TRBJ2-6; TRBD1 matches at 9 bases. Germline CDR1 reads SGHTA; CDR2 reads FQGTGA. The CDR3 contains 16 residues. The V and J ends lost 7 bases and 4 bases, in that order; junction bases with no gene match: 8. The CDR3 reads CASKLGQGTGANVLTF. The CDR3 nucleotides read TGTGCCAGCAAGCTGGGACAGGGAACAGGGGCCAACGTCCTGACTTTC.

The chain recombines TRBV27 with TRBJ1-1, with D perhaps TRBD1 (5 bases). The V gene lost 6 bases and the J gene lost 5 bases, with 16 bases spanning the gap. CDR1 and CDR2 from the germline V gene are MNHEY and SMNVEV (reference sequence). CDR3 length: 14 residues. CDR3 in DNA: TGTGCCAGCAGCTCTCCCGCCAGACAGACTGAAGCTTTCTTT. Translation gives CASSSPARQTEAFF.

The rearrangement uses TRBV2 and TRBJ2-7; a weak D match, TRBD2 (6 bases). Deletions cut 6 bases from V and 1 base from J, with 10 bases between. CDR1 is SNHLY and CDR2 is FYNNEI in the germline V gene. The CDR3 runs 13 residues. In DNA form, the CDR3 reads TGTGCCAGCAGGGGGGGTTATTCCTACGAGCAGTACTTC. This codes for CASRGGYSYEQYF.

This chain uses TRBV14 with TRBJ2-6; D is perhaps TRBD1 (5 bases). The V end lost 0 bases, the J end lost 10 bases, and 7 bases lay between the germline ends. Germline-derived CDR1 and CDR2 are SGHDN and FVKESK. There are 13 residues in the CDR3. The CDR3 reads CASSQEKGNVLTF. CDR3 nucleotide sequence: TGTGCCAGCAGCCAAGAAAAGGGGAACGTCCTGACTTTC.

The V and J genes are TRBV27 and TRBJ2-7; TRBD2 agrees at 8 bases. The V gene's germline CDR1 is MNHEY and CDR2 SMNVEV (reference sequence). The CDR3 is 15 amino acids. V was pared by 6 bases and J by 2 bases, with 9 bases of the junction left unmatched. Written as DNA, the CDR3 is TGTGCCAGCAGGTCTGTGGCGGGGGGTACCTACGAGCAGTACTTC. This sequence encodes CASRSVAGGTYEQYF.

V is TRBV2 and J is TRBJ1-4, with 8 bases lining up with TRBD1. CDR1 and CDR2 from the germline V gene are SNHLY and FYNNEI. Trimming took 7 bases from V and 4 from J; bases not matched to a gene: 5. This CDR3 has 14 amino acids. The CDR3 loop is CASTRQGSNEKLFF. The CDR3 bases are TGTGCCAGCACCAGACAGGGGAGTAATGAAAAACTGTTTTTT.

The rearrangement links TRBV7-3 to TRBJ2-3, with TRBD2 matching over 7 bases. Germline V lookup: CDR1 SGHTA, CDR2 FQGTGA. Trimming cost V 1 base and J 13 bases; bases outside gene matches: 5. The CDR3 runs 12 residues. CDR3 in amino acids: CASSLKGGTKYF. CDR3 in DNA: TGTGCCAGCAGCTTAAAGGGCGGGACTAAGTATTTT.

J is TRBJ2-3 and V is TRBV6-5, with TRBD1 identical over 11 bases. Germline lookup yields CDR1 MNHEY and CDR2 SVGAGI. CDR3 length: 15 amino acids. V was clipped by 6 bases and J by 6 bases; unmatched bases: 8. The DNA for the CDR3 is TGTGCCAGCAGACCCGGGACAGGGGGAGCTGATACGCAGTATTTT. Translating gives CASRPGTGGADTQYF.

V gene TRBV7-9 combines with J gene TRBJ2-5, with 9 bases identical to TRBD1. Germline V CDR1 and CDR2: SEHNR, FQNEAQ (reference sequence). J was trimmed by 5 bases and V by 1 base; bases with no gene match: 5. The CDR3 runs to 15 residues. CDR3 residues: CASSLDNRGLETQYF. In DNA form, the CDR3 reads TGTGCCAGCAGCTTAGACAACAGGGGGCTGGAGACCCAGTACTTC. Full variable domain (remainder filled in from reference TRBV7-9 and TRBJ2-5): DTGVSQNPRHKITKRGQNVTFRCDPISEHNRLYWYRQTLGQGPEFLTYFQNEAQLEKSRLLSDRFSAERPKGSFSTLEIQRTEQGDSAMYLCASSLDNRGLETQYFGPGTRLLVL.

The chain is built from TRBV19 and TRBJ2-2, with D possibly being TRBD1 (5 bases). Germline V gene data show CDR1 as LNHDA and CDR2 as SQIVND (reference sequence). With 8 bases removed from V and 2 bases from J, the gap between germline ends came to 12 bases. This CDR3 spans 14 amino acids. CDR3 sequence: CASRRQTNTGELFF. The CDR3 DNA follows: TGTGCCAGTCGCAGACAGACAAACACCGGGGAGCTGTTTTTT.

The chain combines TRBV5-5 with TRBJ1-4; TRBD1 matches at 7 bases. J lost 0 bases, V lost 4 bases, and 6 bases had no gene match. This CDR3 comprises 16 residues. The germline V gene encodes CDR1 SGHKS and CDR2 YYEKEE (reference sequence). CDR3 nucleotides: TGTGCCAGCAGCCGACAGGGTGTAGCAACTAATGAAAAACTGTTTTTT. It yields the protein CASSRQGVATNEKLFF. Filled out from reference TRBV5-5 and TRBJ1-4, the complete variable domain reads DAGVTQSPTHLIKTRGQQVTLRCSPISGHKSVSWYQQVLGQGPQFIFQYYEKEERGRGNFPDRFSARQFPNYSSELNVNALLLGDSALYLCASSRQGVATNEKLFFGSGTQLSVL.

The CDR3 region is CASSRRTGAAFF. For the CDR3, the DNA is TGTGCCAGCAGTCGCCGGACAGGCGCGGCTTTCTTT. The rearrangement uses TRBV6-6 and TRBJ1-1, with 7 bases that match TRBD1. CDR1 and CDR2 from the germline V gene are MNHNY and SVGAGI (reference sequence). V gave up 5 bases and J gave up 11 bases; unmatched junction bases: 8. The CDR3 loop spans 12 amino acids.

The V and J genes are TRBV11-2 and TRBJ2-1; 7 bases are shared with TRBD1. Germline-derived CDR1 and CDR2 are SGHAT and FQNNGV. The CDR3 length is 13 residues. The trim removed 4 bases at V and 9 bases at J, leaving 6 bases unmatched. The CDR3 region has the DNA TGTGCCAGCAGCTCGGTAGGGGGCGGTGAGCAGTTCTTC. Translation gives CASSSVGGGEQFF.

The CDR3 DNA sequence: TGCGCCAGCAGGGGGGACAGGGGTCGAGAGACCCAGTACTTC. Protein: CASRGDRGRETQYF. The chain carries TRBV10-2 and TRBJ2-5; 10 bases are a match to TRBD1. The V segment lost 6 bases and the J segment 4 bases; nucleotides outside the gene matches: 5. The CDR3 consists of 14 residues. The germline V gene encodes CDR1 WSHSY and CDR2 SAAADI.

The chain joins TRBV19 to TRBJ1-1, with 10 nucleotides matching TRBD1. After removal of 6 bases from V and 5 bases from J, the junction contained 3 bases not matched to a gene. CDR1 is LNHDA, CDR2 SQIVND, per germline (reference sequence). CDR3 size: 13 residues. CDR3 coding DNA: TGTGCCAGTAGAGGGACAGGGGTAACTGAAGCTTTCTTT. It encodes CASRGTGVTEAFF.

The chain joins TRBV5-6 to TRBJ1-2; TRBD1 matches at 9 bases. Germline CDR1 and CDR2: SGHDT and YYEEEE. V lost 4 bases, J lost 4 bases, and 8 bases stayed unmatched. The CDR3 covers 15 residues. The chain's CDR3 is CASSPRDRVAYGYTF. The CDR3 DNA reads as TGTGCCAGCAGCCCCCGGGACAGGGTAGCCTATGGCTACACCTTC.